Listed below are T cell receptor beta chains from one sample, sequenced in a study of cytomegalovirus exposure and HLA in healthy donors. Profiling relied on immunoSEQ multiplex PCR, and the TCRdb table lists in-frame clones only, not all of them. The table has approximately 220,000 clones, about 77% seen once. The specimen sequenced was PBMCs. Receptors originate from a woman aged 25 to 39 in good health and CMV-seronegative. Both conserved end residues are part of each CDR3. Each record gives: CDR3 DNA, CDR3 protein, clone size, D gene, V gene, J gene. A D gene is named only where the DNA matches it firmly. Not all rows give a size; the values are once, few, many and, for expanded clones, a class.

TGTGCCAGCAGTGAGATTCGGACACGCTATGGCTACACCTTC	CASSEIRTRYGYTF	.	.	TRBV2	TRBJ1-2
TGTGCCATCAGTGAGTATCAGGGGCCCGAGACAAGTGGCTACACCTTC	CAISEYQGPETSGYTF	.	.	TRBV10-3	TRBJ1-2
TGTGCCAGCAGCTTATCTCCGGCGAACACCGGGGAGCTGTTTTTT	CASSLSPANTGELFF	.	.	TRBV11-2	TRBJ2-2
TGTGCCAGCAGCTTAGGCGGGGAGAACACCGGGGAGCTGTTTTTT	CASSLGGENTGELFF	few	.	TRBV11-2	TRBJ2-2
TGTGCCAGCAGCCCCGACAGGGTTAATGAGCAGTTCTTC	CASSPDRVNEQFF	.	TRBD1	TRBV5-4	TRBJ2-1
TGTGCCAGCAGAAAAACAGGGTCGGGGAACACCATATATTTT	CASRKTGSGNTIYF	.	.	TRBV6-5	TRBJ1-3
TGTGCCACGACCGGCGGGCTAGCTACTGCCGAGCAGTACTTC	CATTGGLATAEQYF	.	.	TRBV6-5	TRBJ2-7
TGCGCCAGCAGCTACCTAGCGGGGGGAGAGACCCAGTACTTC	CASSYLAGGETQYF	.	TRBD2	TRBV4-1	TRBJ2-5
TGTGCCAGCATGCGCCCCGGGACAGGGTTTGGCTACACCTTC	CASMRPGTGFGYTF	.	TRBD1	TRBV27	TRBJ1-2
TGTGCCAGCAGTGTGGGCCAGGGGGCTTATGGCTACACCTTC	CASSVGQGAYGYTF	.	TRBD1	TRBV25-1	TRBJ1-2
TGTGCCAGCAGCTCAGGACCGACAGGGAGCGGCACTGAAGCTTTCTTT	CASSSGPTGSGTEAFF	.	TRBD1	TRBV7-8	TRBJ1-1
TGTGCCAGTGACAAAACGTCTGGAAACACCATATATTTT	CASDKTSGNTIYF	.	.	TRBV19	TRBJ1-3
TGCGCCAGCAGCCCCTACCCCTCCCGGGAGTTAAACCCCTCACCCCTCCACTTT	CASSPYPSRELNPSPLHF	.	.	TRBV4-1	TRBJ1-6
TGTGCCAGCAGCTTTCCGGGAGCGAATGAGCAGTTCTTC	CASSFPGANEQFF	.	.	TRBV5-6	TRBJ2-1
TGTGCCAGCAGTCCGAGGCCCATCTCTGGAAACACCATATATTTT	CASSPRPISGNTIYF	.	.	TRBV2	TRBJ1-3